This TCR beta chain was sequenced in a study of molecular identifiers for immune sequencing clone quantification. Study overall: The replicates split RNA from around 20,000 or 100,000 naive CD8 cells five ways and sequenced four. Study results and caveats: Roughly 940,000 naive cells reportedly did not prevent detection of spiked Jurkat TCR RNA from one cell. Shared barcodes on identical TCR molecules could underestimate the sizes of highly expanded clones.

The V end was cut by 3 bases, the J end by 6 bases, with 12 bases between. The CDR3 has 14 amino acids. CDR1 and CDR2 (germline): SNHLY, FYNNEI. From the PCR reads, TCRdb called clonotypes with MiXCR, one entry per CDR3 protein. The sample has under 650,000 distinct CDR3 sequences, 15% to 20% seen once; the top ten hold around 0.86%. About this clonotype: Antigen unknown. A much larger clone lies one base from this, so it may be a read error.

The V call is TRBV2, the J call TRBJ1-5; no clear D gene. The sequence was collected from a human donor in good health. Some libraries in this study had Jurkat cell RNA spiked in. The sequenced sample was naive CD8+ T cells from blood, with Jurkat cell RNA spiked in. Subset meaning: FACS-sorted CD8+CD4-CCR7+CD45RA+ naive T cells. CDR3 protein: CASSDSRGSQPQHF. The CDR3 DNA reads TGTGCCAGCAGTGATTCGCGAGGCAGTCAGCCCCAGCATTTT.